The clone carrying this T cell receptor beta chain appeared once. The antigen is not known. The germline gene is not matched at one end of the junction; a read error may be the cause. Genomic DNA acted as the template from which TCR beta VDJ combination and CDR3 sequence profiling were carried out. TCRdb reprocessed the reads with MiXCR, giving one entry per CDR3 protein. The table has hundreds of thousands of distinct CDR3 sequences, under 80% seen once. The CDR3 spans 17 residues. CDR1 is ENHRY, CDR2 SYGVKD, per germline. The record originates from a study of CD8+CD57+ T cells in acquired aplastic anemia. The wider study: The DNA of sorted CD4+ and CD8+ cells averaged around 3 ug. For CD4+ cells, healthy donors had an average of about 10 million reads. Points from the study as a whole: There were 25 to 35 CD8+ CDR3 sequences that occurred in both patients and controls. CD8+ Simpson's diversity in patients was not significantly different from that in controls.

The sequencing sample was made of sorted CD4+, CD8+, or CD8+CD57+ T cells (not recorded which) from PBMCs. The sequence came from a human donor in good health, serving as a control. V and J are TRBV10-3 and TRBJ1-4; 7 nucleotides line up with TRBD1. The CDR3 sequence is CAISTGASQGNNEKLFF. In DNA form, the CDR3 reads TGTGCCATCAGTACAGGGGCGTCCCAGGGGAATAATGAGAAACTGTTTTTT.